This T cell receptor beta chain was observed in a study of blood T cell repertoires in COVID-19. Overall study context: Sites across the United States, Italy and Spain contributed samples from acute and convalescent COVID-19. Sources were T cells, B-cell-depleted T cells, or PBMCs; the material itself was cDNA or gDNA.

As originally analysed: Estimated nucleated cell counts came from reference gene primer amplification. Clones were read by immunoSEQ multiplex PCR, and TCRdb kept only the in-frame ones, dropping some. The V and J calls and the clone size are those of that table, but D and trimming were determined from the DNA. The sample records around 45,000 clones, almost 85% being singletons. V was clipped by 4 bases and J by 0 bases; unmatched bases: 9. This CDR3 contains 17 residues. Germline V gene data show CDR1 as SGDLS and CDR2 as YYNGEE. Sequences were obtained from peripheral blood. The clonotype comes from a woman between 55 and 75 years old with acute or convalescent COVID-19. V gene TRBV9 combines with J gene TRBJ2-1; 8 nucleotides line up with TRBD2. CDR3 sequence (DNA): TGTGCCAGCAGCCAGCCGGTGCGGGGGGCCTCCTACAATGAGCAGTTCTTC. Encoded protein: CASSQPVRGASYNEQFF.